A selection of T cell receptor beta chains follows, all from one sample in a study of Ad26.COV2.S vaccination and SARS-CoV-2 variants. The data were produced by immunoSEQ multiplex PCR, yet TCRdb's version contains in-frame clones alone and is incomplete. The sample holds hundreds of thousands of clones, around 89% seen once. The specimen was peripheral blood, collected in a trial of Ad26.COV2.S vaccine versus placebo. These receptors were obtained from a person aged 18-65 years who received the Ad26.COV2.S COVID-19 vaccine or a placebo. Each CDR3 is given with its conserved first and last residue. Fields, in order: D gene, clone size, J gene, V gene, CDR3 protein, CDR3 DNA. The D gene is left open where the match is weak. The size of a clone is reported for some rows only, either as once, few or many, or as a class for expanded clones.

D: TRBD1
size: once
J: TRBJ1-2
V: TRBV30
CDR3: CAWTVPPGQVYTF
DNA: TGTGCCTGGACCGTACCCCCGGGACAGGTGTACACCTTC

D: .
size: once
J: TRBJ2-5
V: TRBV12-3/TRBV12-4
CDR3: CASSPAGTETQYF
DNA: TGTGCCAGCAGTCCCGCCGGAACGGAGACCCAGTACTTC

D: TRBD2
size: few
J: TRBJ2-7
V: TRBV7-2
CDR3: CASSHGLATGEQYF
DNA: TGTGCCAGCAGCCATGGACTAGCGACTGGGGAGCAGTACTTC

D: .
size: .
J: TRBJ2-5
V: TRBV2
CDR3: CASSEQGSARETQYF
DNA: TGTGCCAGCAGTGAACAGGGATCGGCAAGAGAGACCCAGTACTTC

D: TRBD1
size: .
J: TRBJ1-1
V: TRBV18
CDR3: CASSTGAEAEAFF
DNA: TGTGCCAGCTCAACAGGGGCGGAGGCTGAAGCTTTCTTT

D: .
size: .
J: TRBJ2-7
V: TRBV19
CDR3: CASSIDRGSVYEQYF
DNA: TGTGCCAGTAGTATAGACCGGGGGTCTGTATACGAGCAGTACTTC

D: .
size: once
J: TRBJ2-3
V: TRBV18
CDR3: CASSPRDKGRTDTQYF
DNA: TGTGCCAGCTCTCCCCGGGACAAAGGCCGCACAGATACGCAGTATTTT

D: TRBD1
size: .
J: TRBJ1-1
V: TRBV27
CDR3: CASSDPGQGATEAFF
DNA: TGTGCCAGCAGTGATCCGGGACAGGGTGCCACTGAAGCTTTCTTT

D: .
size: .
J: TRBJ1-2
V: TRBV7-2
CDR3: CASSLVEGGYTF
DNA: TGTGCCAGCAGCTTAGTCGAGGGTGGCTACACCTTC

D: .
size: once
J: TRBJ2-1
V: TRBV27
CDR3: CASSLGPSYNEQFF
DNA: TGTGCCAGCAGTTTAGGACCCTCCTACAATGAGCAGTTCTTC

D: .
size: .
J: TRBJ1-5
V: TRBV6-1
CDR3: CASSDVRGPQHF
DNA: TGTGCCAGCAGTGATGTAAGGGGGCCCCAGCATTTT

D: .
size: .
J: TRBJ2-1
V: TRBV11-3
CDR3: CASSSRRRGNEQFF
DNA: TGTGCCAGCAGCTCACGCCGGAGAGGCAATGAGCAGTTCTTC

D: .
size: .
J: TRBJ1-1
V: TRBV7-8
CDR3: CASSPLHNEAFF
DNA: TGTGCCAGCAGCCCACTACATAATGAAGCTTTCTTT

D: TRBD1
size: .
J: TRBJ1-2
V: TRBV6-5
CDR3: CASSYSGQGMYYGYTF
DNA: TGTGCCAGCAGTTACTCAGGACAGGGGATGTACTATGGCTACACCTTC

D: TRBD2
size: .
J: TRBJ2-5
V: TRBV7-2
CDR3: CASSLRRLAGVGETQYF
DNA: TGTGCCAGCAGCTTACGGCGACTAGCGGGAGTAGGTGAGACCCAGTACTTC

D: .
size: .
J: TRBJ1-6
V: TRBV25-1
CDR3: CASRPRHNSPLHF
DNA: TGTGCCAGCAGGCCAAGGCATAATTCACCCCTCCACTTT

D: .
size: .
J: TRBJ1-6
V: TRBV7-9
CDR3: CASSLGLGPPNSPLHF
DNA: TGTGCCAGCAGCTTAGGGCTGGGGCCACCGAATTCACCCCTCCACTTT

D: .
size: .
J: TRBJ2-7
V: TRBV29-1
CDR3: CSVEGAVSENEQYF
DNA: TGCAGCGTGGAGGGAGCAGTATCCGAGAACGAGCAGTACTTC

D: .
size: .
J: TRBJ2-2
V: TRBV10-1
CDR3: CASSTVVGANTGELFF
DNA: TGCGCCAGCTCTACCGTAGTTGGCGCGAACACCGGGGAGCTGTTTTTT

D: TRBD2
size: .
J: TRBJ2-1
V: TRBV7-8
CDR3: CASSLGSVAGEFF
DNA: TGTGCCAGCAGCTTAGGAAGTGTTGCGGGAGAGTTCTTC

D: .
size: .
J: TRBJ2-7
V: TRBV30
CDR3: CATEGGEGALEQYF
DNA: TGTGCCACCGAAGGAGGGGAGGGGGCCCTCGAGCAGTACTTC

D: .
size: .
J: TRBJ1-3
V: TRBV18
CDR3: CASSETGGDSGNTIYF
DNA: TGTGCCAGCTCAGAGACCGGGGGTGATTCTGGAAACACCATATATTTT

D: .
size: .
J: TRBJ2-7
V: TRBV5-4
CDR3: CASSFQGYEQYF
DNA: TGTGCCAGCAGCTTTCAGGGTTACGAGCAGTACTTC

D: TRBD1
size: once
J: TRBJ2-5
V: TRBV19
CDR3: CASSQGAETQYF
DNA: TGTGCCAGTAGTCAGGGGGCAGAGACCCAGTACTTC

D: .
size: once
J: TRBJ2-3
V: TRBV24-1
CDR3: CATSDATGSRTDTQYF
DNA: TGTGCCACCAGTGATGCGACAGGTTCCCGCACAGATACGCAGTATTTT

D: .
size: .
J: TRBJ1-6
V: TRBV2
CDR3: CASIPGPGWNSPLHF
DNA: TGTGCCAGCATACCGGGCCCGGGCTGGAATTCACCCCTCCACTTT

D: .
size: .
J: TRBJ2-2
V: TRBV7-6
CDR3: CASSFEDEAGELFF
DNA: TGTGCCAGCAGCTTTGAAGACGAAGCCGGGGAGCTGTTTTTT

D: .
size: .
J: TRBJ1-1
V: TRBV7-9
CDR3: CASSLLVFTEAFF
DNA: TGTGCCAGCAGCTTGTTGGTGTTCACTGAAGCTTTCTTT

D: TRBD1
size: .
J: TRBJ2-5
V: TRBV27
CDR3: CASSSGQGLETQYF
DNA: TGTGCCAGCAGTTCCGGACAGGGTCTAGAGACCCAGTACTTC

D: TRBD1
size: .
J: TRBJ2-1
V: TRBV19
CDR3: CASSPGQGDYNEQFF
DNA: TGTGCCAGTAGTCCGGGACAGGGAGACTACAATGAGCAGTTCTTC

D: TRBD2
size: .
J: TRBJ2-1
V: TRBV5-4
CDR3: CASSLVFGLAGVNEQFF
DNA: TGTGCCAGCAGCTTGGTGTTTGGACTAGCGGGAGTGAATGAGCAGTTCTTC

D: TRBD2
size: .
J: TRBJ2-1
V: TRBV12-5
CDR3: CASGATSGGDEQFF
DNA: TGTGCTAGTGGTGCCACTAGCGGGGGAGATGAGCAGTTCTTC